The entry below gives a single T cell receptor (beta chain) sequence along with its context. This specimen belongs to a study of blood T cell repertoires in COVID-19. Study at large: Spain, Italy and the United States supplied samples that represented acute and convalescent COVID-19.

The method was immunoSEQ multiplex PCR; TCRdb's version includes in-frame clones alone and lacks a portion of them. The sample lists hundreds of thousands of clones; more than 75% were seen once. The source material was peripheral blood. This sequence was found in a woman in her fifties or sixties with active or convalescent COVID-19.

The CDR3 region is CASRHFPDSGSGNTIYF. In DNA, the CDR3 is TGTGCCAGCAGGCATTTTCCGGACAGCGGCTCTGGAAACACCATATATTTT. V gene TRBV27 combines with J gene TRBJ1-3; a weak D match, TRBD1 (6 bases). From germline, CDR1 is MNHEY and CDR2 SMNVEV (reference sequence). V was clipped by 6 bases and J by 0 bases, with 18 bases between them. The CDR3 runs 17 residues.